Following are 29 T cell receptor beta chains from one sample sequenced in a study of shared clonotypes between healthy human individuals. The method was immunoSEQ multiplex PCR; TCRdb's version includes in-frame clones alone and lacks a portion of them. The sample shows around 2,000,000 clones, about 92% of them seen only once. Naivety among CD8 cells was defined by CD45RO negativity and positive CCR7 selection, thereby excluding terminally differentiated effector memory CD45RA+ cells. Sample: naive CD8+ T cells from PBMCs. The receptors here all came from a man in his late teens or twenties in good health. Some clones in this sample may be carry-over from other donors' samples.

V gene TRBV7-2 combines with J gene TRBJ2-7, with TRBD2 matching over 7 bases. J was trimmed by 2 bases and V by 5 bases; bases with no gene match: 3. Germline V lookup: CDR1 SGHTA, CDR2 FQGNSA. The CDR3 is 13 residues long. The CDR3 region has the DNA TGTGCCAGCAGCGCAGGGACTACCTACGAGCAGTACTTC. It translates to CASSAGTTYEQYF.

CDR3 DNA sequence: TGTGCCAGCAGCAAGACACACAACACTGAAGCTTTCTTT. This encodes CASSKTHNTEAFF. This rearrangement joins TRBV6-1 to TRBJ1-1; D gene uncertain. Trimming stripped 6 bases from V and 2 bases from J, with 10 bases between. Germline V CDR1 and CDR2: MNHNS, SASEGT. The CDR3 spans 13 residues.

V usage is TRBV7-2 and J usage is TRBJ1-2, with unresolved D. This CDR3 region has 12 residues. From germline, CDR1 is SGHTA and CDR2 FQGNSA. V shed 5 bases and J shed 6 bases, with 10 bases lying between them. Here the CDR3 DNA reads TGTGCCAGCAGCGTGGAGGGCAATGGCTACACCTTC. This gives the protein CASSVEGNGYTF. Combining the CDR3 with reference TRBV7-2 and TRBJ1-2 gives the whole variable domain GAGVSQSPSNKVTEKGKDVELRCDPISGHTALYWYRQSLGQGLEFLIYFQGNSAPDKSGLPSDRFSAERTGGSVSTLTIQRTQQEDSAVYLCASSVEGNGYTFGSGTRLTVV.

With regard to this clone: At the DNA level, this CDR3 is encoded by other sequences in the same sample as well. The genes are TRBV7-9 and TRBJ2-5, with TRBD2 identical over 14 bases. Germline CDR1 is SEHNR and CDR2 is FQNEAQ (reference sequence). The CDR3 totals 16 residues. V lost 5 bases and J lost 3; bases outside the gene matches: 5. This chain's CDR3 is CASSPGLAGGKETQYF. For the CDR3, the DNA is TGTGCCAGCAGCCCCGGACTAGCGGGAGGTAAAGAGACCCAGTACTTC.

Remarks on this clone: The sample holds other DNA sequences that translate to the same CDR3. The rearrangement joins TRBV28 to TRBJ2-7, with D maybe TRBD1 (6 bases). Trimming pared 3 bases from V and 3 bases from J, leaving 12 bases between. CDR1 is MDHEN, CDR2 SYDVKM, per germline. The CDR3 runs to 14 residues. CDR3 protein: CASSFTGSGYEQYF. CDR3 in DNA: TGTGCCAGCAGTTTTACAGGGTCGGGCTACGAGCAGTACTTC.

The chain employs TRBV6-1 and TRBJ1-2; D remains ambiguous. V was pared by 10 bases and J by 1 base, with 10 bases between. Germline V lookup: CDR1 MNHNS, CDR2 SASEGT. This CDR3 is 12 amino acids long. CDR3 amino acids: CAITPYNYGYTF. DNA of the CDR3: TGTGCCATTACGCCCTATAACTATGGCTACACCTTC.

V and J are TRBV7-6 and TRBJ2-2, with a weak D call TRBD2 (5 bases). The CDR3 loop spans 14 amino acids. V shed 7 bases and J shed 9 bases, with 18 bases lying between them. The germline V gene has CDR1 SGHVS and CDR2 FNYEAQ. The CDR3 sequence: CASTPRAGLRELFF. Here the CDR3 DNA reads TGTGCCAGCACCCCCCGGGCGGGCCTAAGGGAGCTGTTTTTT.

With respect to this clone: Other nucleotide sequences from this sample produce the same CDR3. V and J are TRBV28 and TRBJ2-7, with 7 bases matching TRBD2. V trimming: 5 bases; J trimming: 4 bases; junction bases outside the gene matches: 5. The CDR3 contains 13 residues. Looked up from germline, CDR1 is MDHEN and CDR2 is SYDVKM. Here the CDR3 DNA reads TGTGCCAGCAGTCCCGGGGAGGGTTACGAGCAGTACTTC. Translated, it gives CASSPGEGYEQYF.

This clone was seen just once. V usage is TRBV5-6 and J usage is TRBJ2-1, with 7 bases that match TRBD2. Germline V gene sequence: CDR1 SGHDT, CDR2 YYEEEE. J was trimmed by 9 bases and V by 3 bases; bases with no gene match: 3. This CDR3 is 12 amino acids long. The CDR3 loop reads CASSSGLSEQFF. DNA of the CDR3: TGTGCCAGCAGCTCGGGACTAAGTGAGCAGTTCTTC.

V is TRBV4-3 and J is TRBJ1-4; possible D gene TRBD1, 6 bases. The V and J ends lost 3 bases and 6 bases respectively, with 17 bases between them. Germline V lookup: CDR1 LGHNA, CDR2 YSLEER. The CDR3 runs 16 residues. CDR3 DNA sequence: TGCGCCAGCAGCCACGCTGGGGGGGGGCCCGATGAAAAACTGTTTTTT. Encoded protein: CASSHAGGGPDEKLFF.

Points on this clone: Within the sample, other DNA sequences also encode this same CDR3. J is TRBJ2-1 and V is TRBV7-3; D not certain. V was cut by 5 bases and J by 3 bases, with 5 bases left in between. CDR1 is SGHTA and CDR2 is FQGTGA in the germline V gene. This CDR3 has 12 amino acids. CDR3 DNA sequence: TGTGCCAGCAGCCCAGACTACAATGAGCAGTTCTTC. This translates into CASSPDYNEQFF.

The chain employs TRBV28 and TRBJ1-1, with D possibly TRBD1 on 6 matching bases. The CDR3 runs 17 residues. The ends were cut back, 1 base at V and 0 bases at J, with 15 bases in the middle. Germline CDR1 MDHEN, CDR2 SYDVKM. The CDR3 DNA reads as TGTGCCAGCAGTTTATTCGGACAGCGCGCCATGAACACTGAAGCTTTCTTT. Translating gives CASSLFGQRAMNTEAFF.

The CDR3 region is CACDRDPYNEQFF. As DNA, the CDR3 is TGTGCCTGTGACAGGGACCCCTACAATGAGCAGTTCTTC. The chain uses TRBV30 and TRBJ2-1, with 7 positions matching TRBD1. Trimming took 6 bases from V and 2 from J; bases not matched to a gene: 4. This CDR3 comprises 13 residues. Looked up from germline, CDR1 is GTSNPN and CDR2 is SVGIG (reference sequence).

J is TRBJ1-1 and V is TRBV29-1, with TRBD1 matching 8 bases. The CDR3 is made up of 13 amino acids. Germline V gives CDR1 SQVTM, CDR2 ANQGSEA. The V segment lost 4 bases and the J segment 4 bases; nucleotides outside the gene matches: 5. The CDR3 DNA sequence: TGCAGCGTTGTACAGGGGGGAAGCACTGAAGCTTTCTTT. It is translated as CSVVQGGSTEAFF.

This sequence joins TRBV10-2 and TRBJ2-6; 14 nucleotides agree with TRBD2. Trimming cost V 4 bases and J 2 bases; bases outside gene matches: 7. This CDR3 contains 19 residues. The V gene's germline CDR1 is WSHSY and CDR2 SAAADI. The CDR3 is CASSGATSGRAAGANVLTF. CDR3 nucleotide sequence: TGCGCCAGCAGTGGCGCGACTAGCGGGAGGGCCGCTGGGGCCAACGTCCTGACTTTC.

V usage is TRBV19 and J usage is TRBJ1-2, with 7 bases that match TRBD1. This CDR3 comprises 15 residues. J gave up 3 bases and V 1 base, and 5 bases lay outside the gene matches. Germline V gene lookup returns CDR1 LNHDA and CDR2 SQIVND (reference sequence). CDR3 DNA: TGTGCCAGTAGTATAGGACAGGGTGAGGACTATGGCTACACCTTC. Translated: CASSIGQGEDYGYTF.

This chain connects TRBV4-3 to TRBJ2-7; D is possibly TRBD1 or TRBD2 (5 bases each). The germline V gene has CDR1 LGHNA and CDR2 YSLEER. V lost 0 bases and J 3 bases, leaving 12 bases between the germline ends. The CDR3 covers 15 residues. CDR3 sequence: CASSQDVARGYEQYF. In nucleotides, the CDR3 is TGCGCCAGCAGCCAAGATGTAGCGAGGGGCTACGAGCAGTACTTC.

The CDR3 reads CSVLAEGSDTQYF. CDR3 coding DNA: TGCAGCGTTCTAGCGGAGGGGTCAGATACGCAGTATTTT. V is TRBV29-1 and J is TRBJ2-3; the match to TRBD2 covers 7 bases. Germline-derived CDR1 and CDR2 are SQVTM and ANQGSEA. CDR3 length equals 13 residues. Trimming at V came to 5 bases and at J to 4 bases, leaving 6 bases not matched to a gene.

This clone has just a few counts. The V and J genes are TRBV11-2 and TRBJ2-2; D possibly corresponds to TRBD2 (6 bases). This CDR3 has 17 amino acids. Germline assignment: CDR1 SGHAT and CDR2 FQNNGV. The V end lost 5 bases, the J end lost 2 bases, and 18 bases lay between the germline ends. CDR3 sequence reads: CASSARWPGANTGELFF. DNA for the CDR3: TGTGCCAGCAGCGCCCGGTGGCCGGGAGCAAACACCGGGGAGCTGTTTTTT.

This chain links TRBV28 with TRBJ1-1, with D perhaps matching TRBD1 (6 bases). CDR3 length: 18 amino acids. V lost 6 bases and J lost 7, with 30 bases in between. Germline assignment: CDR1 MDHEN and CDR2 SYDVKM. CDR3 bases: TGTGCCAGCAGCCCGGGGGCGGCAGTCCCCTTCCCCCTTGATGAAGCTTTCTTT. Translating gives CASSPGAAVPFPLDEAFF.

The V call is TRBV7-9, the J call TRBJ1-5, with a weak D call TRBD1 (5 bases). V gave up 3 bases and J gave up 5 bases, with 20 bases separating them. Germline loops: CDR1 SEHNR, CDR2 FQNEAQ (reference sequence). The CDR3 is 17 residues long. The CDR3 bases are TGTGCCAGCAGCTTGGGGACCGGACTTTCCGCGGATCAGCCCCAGCATTTT. This gives the protein CASSLGTGLSADQPQHF.

CDR3 in DNA: TGTGCCAGCAGTGACGGCAGGGTCGCGAACATTCAGTACTTC. Translation gives CASSDGRVANIQYF. The chain is built from TRBV2 and TRBJ2-4; D may be TRBD1 (5 bases). CDR3 length: 14 amino acids. V was shortened by 3 bases and J by 7 bases, with 13 bases between the two germline ends. Germline values: CDR1 SNHLY, CDR2 FYNNEI.

The rearrangement joins TRBV28 to TRBJ2-1; D remains unclear. V was pared by 5 bases and J by 2 bases, with 10 bases between. CDR1 MDHEN and CDR2 SYDVKM come from the germline V gene. The CDR3 runs to 14 residues. CDR3 bases: TGTGCCAGCAGTCTGCACCCGGCCTACAATGAGCAGTTCTTC. Translation: CASSLHPAYNEQFF.

The chain links TRBV4-1 to TRBJ2-3, with D unresolved. There are 15 residues in the CDR3. Per germline, CDR1 MGHRA and CDR2 YSYEKL. Between the trimmed V and J ends, which lost 5 bases and 2 bases, there was a span of 14 bases. The CDR3: CASSGLGINTDTQYF. The CDR3 DNA follows: TGCGCCAGCAGCGGTTTAGGTATTAACACAGATACGCAGTATTTT.

The V and J genes are TRBV7-2 and TRBJ1-2; D unresolved. Germline values: CDR1 SGHTA, CDR2 FQGNSA. V lost 1 base, J lost 5 bases, and 14 bases lay in between. This CDR3 has 15 amino acids. The CDR3 sequence: CASSLERGRPYGYTF. Written as DNA, the CDR3 is TGTGCCAGCAGCTTAGAACGAGGACGGCCGTATGGCTACACCTTC.

This chain links TRBV28 with TRBJ1-5, with a possible D match to TRBD1 (5 bases). V lost 5 bases and J 3 bases, leaving 11 bases between the germline ends. The CDR3 is made up of 14 amino acids. Germline values: CDR1 MDHEN, CDR2 SYDVKM. This CDR3 reads CASSPPGANQPQHF. The CDR3 DNA sequence: TGTGCCAGCAGTCCTCCTGGGGCCAATCAGCCCCAGCATTTT.

A word on this clone: Other DNA sequences in this specimen translate into the identical CDR3. This chain connects TRBV5-6 to TRBJ2-4, with unresolved D. Germline V gene sequence: CDR1 SGHDT, CDR2 YYEEEE. V lost 0 bases and J 0 bases, leaving 4 bases between the germline ends. CDR3 length: 14 residues. The CDR3 loop reads CASSLGGAKNIQYF. Here the CDR3 DNA reads TGTGCCAGCAGCTTGGGGGGAGCCAAAAACATTCAGTACTTC. Drawing the rest from reference TRBV5-6 and TRBJ2-4, the complete variable domain is DAGVTQSPTHLIKTRGQQVTLRCSPKSGHDTVSWYQQALGQGPQFIFQYYEEEERQRGNFPDRFSGHQFPNYSSELNVNALLLGDSALYLCASSLGGAKNIQYFGAGTRLSVL.

CDR3 bases: TGTGCCAGTAGTACCCCGACCAGGGTAAGGTCTGGTGGAGCTACCGGGGAGCTGTTTTTT. Its translation: CASSTPTRVRSGGATGELFF. This chain links TRBV19 with TRBJ2-2; TRBD1 is a possible D gene (5 bases). The germline CDR1 and CDR2 sequences are LNHDA and SQIVND (reference sequence). The CDR3 consists of 20 residues. V was pared by 4 bases and J by 5 bases, with 29 bases between.

This sequence joins TRBV10-3 and TRBJ2-1, with D possibly called TRBD1 or TRBD2 (5 bases each). Germline CDR1 and CDR2: ENHRY and SYGVKD. V dropped 6 bases and J dropped 6 bases, with 18 bases sitting between them. The CDR3 extends over 15 amino acids. CDR3 nucleotides: TGTGCCATCAGGGACTGGGGTTGGGGGAGCAATGAGCAGTTCTTC. Its protein product is CAIRDWGWGSNEQFF.